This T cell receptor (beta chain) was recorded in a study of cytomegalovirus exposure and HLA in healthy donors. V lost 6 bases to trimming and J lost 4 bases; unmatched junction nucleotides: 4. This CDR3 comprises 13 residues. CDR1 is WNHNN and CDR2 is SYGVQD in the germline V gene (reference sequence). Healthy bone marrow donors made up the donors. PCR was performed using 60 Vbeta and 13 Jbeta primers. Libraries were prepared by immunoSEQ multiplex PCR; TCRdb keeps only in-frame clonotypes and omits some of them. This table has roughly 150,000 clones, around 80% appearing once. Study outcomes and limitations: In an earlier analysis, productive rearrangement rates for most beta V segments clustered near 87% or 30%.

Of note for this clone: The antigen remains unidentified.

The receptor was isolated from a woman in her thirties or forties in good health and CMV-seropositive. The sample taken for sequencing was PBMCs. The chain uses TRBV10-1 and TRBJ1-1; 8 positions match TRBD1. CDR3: CASRDRVGTEAFF. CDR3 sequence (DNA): TGCGCCAGCAGGGACAGGGTTGGCACTGAAGCTTTCTTT.